These 6 T cell receptor beta chains were all obtained from the same sample, sequenced in a study of blood T cell repertoires in COVID-19. TCRdb's table, derived via immunoSEQ multiplex PCR, lists solely in-frame clones and lacks some. The sample lists approximately 150,000 clones, more than 75% occurring once. Sequences were obtained from PBMCs or T cells enriched from blood (not recorded which). The receptors originated from a human donor with acute COVID-19. The donor label of this sample is uncertain.

The V and J genes are TRBV6-5 and TRBJ1-1; 7 bases are a match to TRBD1. Germline lookup yields CDR1 MNHEY and CDR2 SVGAGI. V was pared by 8 bases and J by 2 bases, with 5 bases of the junction left unmatched. The CDR3 runs to 13 residues. For the CDR3, the DNA is TGTGCCAGCTCGGGGACAGTAAACACTGAAGCTTTCTTT. The encoded protein is CASSGTVNTEAFF.

Regarding this clone: This specimen includes other DNA sequences encoding the same CDR3. V gene TRBV28 combines with J gene TRBJ1-1; perhaps TRBD1 as D (6 bases). Germline CDR1 MDHEN, CDR2 SYDVKM. This CDR3 region has 15 residues. The V gene lost 5 bases and the J gene lost 3 bases, with 16 bases spanning the gap. CDR3 in amino acids: CASSPLDSSYTEAFF. The CDR3 nucleotides are TGTGCCAGCAGTCCGTTGGACAGCAGCTACACTGAAGCTTTCTTT. The full variable domain, rest sourced from reference TRBV28 and TRBJ1-1, is DVKVTQSSRYLVKRTGEKVFLECVQDMDHENMFWYRQDPGLGLRLIYFSYDVKMKEKGDIPEGYSVSREKKERFSLILESASTNQTSMYLCASSPLDSSYTEAFFGQGTRLTVV.

CDR3 loop: CASSQNSGNSPLHF. CDR3 sequence (DNA): TGTGCCAGCAGCCAAAACAGCGGTAATTCACCCCTCCACTTT. The rearrangement links TRBV4-2 to TRBJ1-6, with unresolved D. The CDR3 is 14 residues long. Germline V lookup: CDR1 LGHNA, CDR2 YNFKEQ. Trimming removed 2 bases from V and 6 bases from J, with 8 bases in between.

The chain employs TRBV19 and TRBJ2-1, with 8 bases fitting TRBD2. The CDR3 loop spans 15 amino acids. The V gene's germline CDR1 is LNHDA and CDR2 SQIVND (reference sequence). Trimming at V came to 5 bases and at J to 7 bases, leaving 10 bases not matched to a gene. DNA of the CDR3: TGTGCCAGTAGTGGCCGACTAAGCGGGGGTAATGAGCAGTTCTTC. It specifies CASSGRLSGGNEQFF.

The V gene is TRBV29-1, the J gene TRBJ2-7; 7 nucleotides match TRBD1. Per the germline V gene, CDR1 is SQVTM and CDR2 is ANQGSEA. The CDR3 length is 14 residues. V trimming: 3 bases; J trimming: 4 bases; junction bases outside the gene matches: 9. CDR3 in DNA: TGCAGCGTTGAGCCGCTCGGACAGGATTACGAGCAGTACTTC. The encoded protein is CSVEPLGQDYEQYF.

The chain carries TRBV6-5 and TRBJ1-6; D is undetermined. The CDR3 spans 15 residues. From germline, CDR1 is MNHEY and CDR2 SVGAGI. Trimming removed 0 bases from V and 8 bases from J, with 11 bases in between. The CDR3, as DNA: TGTGCCAGCAGTTACTCGACTGACTCGGATTCACCCCTCCACTTT. Amino acids: CASSYSTDSDSPLHF.